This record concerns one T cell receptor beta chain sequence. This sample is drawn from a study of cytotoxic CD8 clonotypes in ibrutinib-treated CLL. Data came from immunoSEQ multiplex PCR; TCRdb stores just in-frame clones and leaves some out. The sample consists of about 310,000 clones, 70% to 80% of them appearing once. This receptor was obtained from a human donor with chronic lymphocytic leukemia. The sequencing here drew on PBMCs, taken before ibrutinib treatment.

The CDR3, as DNA: TGTGCCAGCAGGATGCAGGGTCGATTCTACGAGCAGTACTTC. It yields the protein CASRMQGRFYEQYF. This chain joins TRBV28 and TRBJ2-7; tentative D call: TRBD1 (5 bases). Trimming took off 6 bases at V and 3 bases at J, with 15 bases between the two ends. Germline V gene lookup returns CDR1 MDHEN and CDR2 SYDVKM. CDR3 length: 14 residues.